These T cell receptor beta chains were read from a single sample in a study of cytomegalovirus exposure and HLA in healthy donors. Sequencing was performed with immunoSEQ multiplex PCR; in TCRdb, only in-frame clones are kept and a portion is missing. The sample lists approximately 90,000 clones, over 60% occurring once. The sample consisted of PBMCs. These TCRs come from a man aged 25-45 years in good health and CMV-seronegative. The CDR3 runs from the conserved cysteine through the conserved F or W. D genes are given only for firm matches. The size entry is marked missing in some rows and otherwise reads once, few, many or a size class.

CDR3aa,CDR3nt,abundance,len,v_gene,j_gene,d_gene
CASRDTSGSTQYF,TGTGCCAGCAGGGATACTAGCGGGAGTACGCAGTATTTT,NA,13,TRBV5-4,TRBJ2-3,TRBD2
CASSGLAGRNEQFF,TGTGCCAGCTCCGGACTAGCGGGAAGGAATGAGCAGTTCTTC,NA,14,TRBV18,TRBJ2-1,TRBD2
CASSLRTDQNIQYF,TGTGCCAGCAGCTTAAGGACAGACCAAAACATTCAGTACTTC,NA,14,TRBV7-9,TRBJ2-4,NA
CASSLTSGRSYEQYF,TGCGCCAGCAGCTTGACTAGCGGGAGAAGTTACGAGCAGTACTTC,NA,15,TRBV5-1,TRBJ2-7,TRBD2
CASSPPGQGVPYEQYF,TGTGCCAGCTCCCCGCCGGGACAGGGGGTCCCTTACGAGCAGTACTTC,NA,16,TRBV5-6,TRBJ2-7,TRBD1
CASSQPQLLRESNIQYF,TGTGCCAGCAGCCAACCCCAGCTTCTCCGGGAGAGCAACATTCAGTACTTC,NA,17,TRBV4-2,TRBJ2-4,NA
CASSYWGVGYTF,TGTGCCAGCAGTTACTGGGGGGTGGGCTACACCTTC,once,12,TRBV6-6,TRBJ1-2,NA
CASSHSRLNTGELFF,TGTGCCAGCAGCCATTCGCGGCTTAACACCGGGGAGCTGTTTTTT,NA,15,TRBV6-1,TRBJ2-2,NA
CASSRPGTLADTQYF,TGTGCCAGCAGTCGACCCGGGACACTGGCAGATACGCAGTATTTT,NA,15,TRBV27,TRBJ2-3,NA
CASSLVGGATGELFF,TGTGCCAGCAGTTTAGTAGGAGGGGCCACCGGGGAGCTGTTTTTT,NA,15,TRBV28,TRBJ2-2,NA
CASSAQGRLSGNTIYF,TGTGCCAGCAGCGCCCAGGGGCGCCTATCTGGAAACACCATATATTTT,NA,16,TRBV13,TRBJ1-3,NA
CASSPRTGRGTEAFF,TGCGCCAGCAGCCCTCGGACAGGGCGAGGCACTGAAGCTTTCTTT,NA,15,TRBV5-1,TRBJ1-1,TRBD1
CASSPPRGRQNTEAFF,TGTGCCAGTAGTCCCCCGCGGGGACGGCAGAACACTGAAGCTTTCTTT,NA,16,TRBV19,TRBJ1-1,NA
CASRRQGIYGYTF,TGTGCCAGTAGGCGACAGGGGATCTATGGCTACACCTTC,once,13,TRBV19,TRBJ1-2,TRBD1
CASSQSGQVNQPQHF,TGTGCCAGCAGCCAAAGCGGACAGGTCAATCAGCCCCAGCATTTT,NA,15,TRBV16,TRBJ1-5,TRBD1
CSVFSGLSSYNEQFF,TGCAGCGTGTTTAGCGGTTTGAGCTCCTACAATGAGCAGTTCTTC,NA,15,TRBV29-1,TRBJ2-1,NA
CASSTVNTDTQYF,TGTGCCAGCAGTACGGTGAACACAGATACGCAGTATTTT,NA,13,TRBV7-8,TRBJ2-3,NA
CASSLFLGGGPRRDYGYTF,TGTGCCAGCAGTTTATTCCTAGGGGGGGGCCCCCGAAGGGACTATGGCTACACCTTC,NA,19,TRBV28,TRBJ1-2,NA
CSVQPWGDNEQYF,TGCAGCGTTCAGCCGTGGGGGGATAACGAGCAGTACTTC,NA,13,TRBV29-1,TRBJ2-7,NA
CASRALPGGGRADTQYF,TGTGCCAGCAGGGCCCTCCCGGGTGGGGGGAGGGCAGATACGCAGTATTTT,NA,17,TRBV2,TRBJ2-3,TRBD2
CAISEPRQFSGANVLTF,TGTGCCATCAGTGAGCCCCGACAATTCTCTGGGGCCAACGTCCTGACTTTC,NA,17,TRBV10-3,TRBJ2-6,NA
CASSESDGGETQYF,TGCGCCAGCAGTGAGTCGGATGGAGGGGAGACCCAGTACTTC,NA,14,TRBV10-1,TRBJ2-5,NA
CASSYGRGALITKQYF,TGTGCCAGCAGTTACGGCCGGGGGGCTTTAATAACGAAGCAGTACTTC,NA,16,TRBV6-5,TRBJ2-7,NA
CASSERGTVGGQPQHF,TGTGCCAGCAGTGAAAGGGGGACGGTCGGTGGTCAGCCCCAGCATTTT,NA,16,TRBV6-1,TRBJ1-5,NA
CASSGRNGLAGDTQYF,TGTGCCAGCAGTGGACGAAATGGACTAGCAGGAGATACGCAGTATTTT,NA,16,TRBV6-1,TRBJ2-3,TRBD2